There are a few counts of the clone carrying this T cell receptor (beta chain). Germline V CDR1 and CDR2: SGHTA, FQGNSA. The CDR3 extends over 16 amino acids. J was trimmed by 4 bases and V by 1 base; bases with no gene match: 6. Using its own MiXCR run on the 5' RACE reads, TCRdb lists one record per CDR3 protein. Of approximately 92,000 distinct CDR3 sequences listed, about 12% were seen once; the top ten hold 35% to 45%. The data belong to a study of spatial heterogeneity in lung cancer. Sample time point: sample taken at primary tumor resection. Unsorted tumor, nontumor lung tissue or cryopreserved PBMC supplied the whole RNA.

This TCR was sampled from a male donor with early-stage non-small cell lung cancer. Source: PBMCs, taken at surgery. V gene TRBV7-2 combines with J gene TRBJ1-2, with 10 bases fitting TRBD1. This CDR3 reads CASSLGGQGGAYGYTF. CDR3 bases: TGTGCCAGCAGCTTAGGCGGACAGGGGGGAGCCTATGGCTACACCTTC.